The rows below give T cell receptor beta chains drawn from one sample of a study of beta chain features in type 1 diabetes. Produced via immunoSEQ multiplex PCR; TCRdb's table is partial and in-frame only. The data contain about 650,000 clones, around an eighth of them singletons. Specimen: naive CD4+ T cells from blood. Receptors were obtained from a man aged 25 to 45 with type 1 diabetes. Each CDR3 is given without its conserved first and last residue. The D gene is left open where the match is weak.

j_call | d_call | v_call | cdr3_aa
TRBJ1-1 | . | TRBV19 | ASSGPGPEAF
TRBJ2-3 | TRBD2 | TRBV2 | ASSTYGLADTQY
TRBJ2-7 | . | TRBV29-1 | SVTGSGYEQY
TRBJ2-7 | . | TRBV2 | ASRTGTSSYEQY
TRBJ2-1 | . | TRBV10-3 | AISESELNEQF
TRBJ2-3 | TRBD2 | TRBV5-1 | ASSLASAGGDTQY
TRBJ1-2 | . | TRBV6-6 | ASSYYRALGSYGYT
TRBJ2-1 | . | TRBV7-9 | ASSPNAGGNEQF
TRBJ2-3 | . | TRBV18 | ASSPQSGSTDTQY
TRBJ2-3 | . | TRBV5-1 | ASSLLGSTDTQY
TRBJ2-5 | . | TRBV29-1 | SVPQVLGNWRRPGETQY
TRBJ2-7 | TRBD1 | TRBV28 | ASRHPGQGAYEQY
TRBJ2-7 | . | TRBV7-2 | ASSLRRDYEQY
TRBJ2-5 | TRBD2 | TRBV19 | ASGTSGDTHQETQY
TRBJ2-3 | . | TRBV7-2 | ASSIIWESAGDTQY
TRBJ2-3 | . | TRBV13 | ASSLRGRDTQY
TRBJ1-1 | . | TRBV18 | ASSPREGGEAF
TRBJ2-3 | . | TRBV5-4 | ASSKITDRSTDTQY
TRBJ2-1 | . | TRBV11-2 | ASSLGSVLGNEQF
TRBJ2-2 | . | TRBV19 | ASSIAASANTGELF
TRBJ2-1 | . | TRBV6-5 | ASSYDTYNEQF
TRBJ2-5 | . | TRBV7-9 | ASSPWVSETQY
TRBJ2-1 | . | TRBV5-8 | ASSQESYNEQF
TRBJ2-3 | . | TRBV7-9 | ASSLQGIDTQY
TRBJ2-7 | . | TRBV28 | ASSVGGSYEQY
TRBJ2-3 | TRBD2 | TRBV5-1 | ASSSGETTDTQY
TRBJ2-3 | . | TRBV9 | ASSVMSTTDTQY
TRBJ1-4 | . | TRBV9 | ASSNKKGSTNEKLF
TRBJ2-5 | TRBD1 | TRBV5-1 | ASSWDSQETQY
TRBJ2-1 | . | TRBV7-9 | ASSPPGRAPNEQF
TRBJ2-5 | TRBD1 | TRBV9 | ASSLRQGLQETQY
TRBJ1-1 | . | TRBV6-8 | ASSYWVLNTEAF
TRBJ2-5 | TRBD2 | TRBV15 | ATSSSGGQETQY
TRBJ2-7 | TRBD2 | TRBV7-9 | ASSLSGGSWDEQY
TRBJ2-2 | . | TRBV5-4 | ASSLMTGNTGELF
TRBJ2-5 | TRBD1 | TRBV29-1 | SVQQGAGETQY
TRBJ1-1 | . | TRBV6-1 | ASSLGLSYEAF
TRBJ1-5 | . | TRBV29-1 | SVGSQPQH
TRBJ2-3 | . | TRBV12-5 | ASGFNRGDTQY
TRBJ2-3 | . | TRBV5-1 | ASSLETTDTQY
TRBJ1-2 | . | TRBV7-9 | ASSSELYGYT
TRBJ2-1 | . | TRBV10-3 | AIRTQGHEQF
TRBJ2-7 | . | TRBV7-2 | ASSSLGAPYEQY
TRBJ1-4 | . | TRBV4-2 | ASSQDDWGERFREKLF
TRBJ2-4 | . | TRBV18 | ASSSSGDIQY
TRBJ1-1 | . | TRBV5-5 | ASSLGPGHTEAF
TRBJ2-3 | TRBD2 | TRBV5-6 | ASSRGNSGEVDTQY
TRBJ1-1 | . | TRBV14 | ASSQDRGASAF
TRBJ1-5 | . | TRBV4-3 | ASSQDVGRSQH
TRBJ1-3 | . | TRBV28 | ASSHRGNTIY
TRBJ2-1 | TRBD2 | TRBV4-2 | ASSQDLAGRNEQF
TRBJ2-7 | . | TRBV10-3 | AISEGEDEQY
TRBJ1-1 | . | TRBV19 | ASSTERRLAF